The next 21 T cell receptor beta chains were all read from a single sample in a study of shared clonotypes between healthy human individuals. Some clones are missing from TCRdb's copy, which holds only in-frame ones; the method was immunoSEQ multiplex PCR. The sample consists of 500,000 to 650,000 clones, roughly 79% of them appearing once. Input material: PBMCs. Source of these receptors: a woman in her 40s in good health. Some clones in this sample may be carry-over from other donors' samples.

This clone was detected once. The CDR3 region is CASRDSGSGGGYTF. The CDR3, as DNA: TGTGCCAGCAGGGACAGTGGTTCGGGGGGTGGCTACACCTTC. The chain combines TRBV28 with TRBJ1-2, with TRBD1 as a possible D gene (6 bases). V was clipped by 6 bases and J by 7 bases, with 18 bases between them. Germline V gene data show CDR1 as MDHEN and CDR2 as SYDVKM. CDR3 length equals 14 residues.

This clone was seen only once. The CDR3 DNA reads TGTGCCAGCAGCTTAGGGGGGCAGGGGATGAACACTGAAGCTTTCTTT. Amino acid sequence: CASSLGGQGMNTEAFF. The J gene is TRBJ1-1, the V gene TRBV11-2; possible D gene TRBD1, 6 bases. CDR3 size: 16 residues. Trimming removed 1 base at V and 0 bases at J, with 12 bases between. CDR1 and CDR2 from the germline V gene are SGHAT and FQNNGV.

The chain links TRBV7-3 to TRBJ2-7, with D perhaps being TRBD1 or TRBD2 (6 bases each). Germline loops: CDR1 SGHTA, CDR2 FQGTGA. The CDR3 is made up of 13 amino acids. With 5 bases removed from V and 6 bases from J, the gap between germline ends came to 14 bases. As DNA, the CDR3 is TGTGCCAGCAGCCCAGGAGGGGGTAGCGAGCAGTACTTC. As protein: CASSPGGGSEQYF.

The chain uses TRBV19 and TRBJ1-2; 10 nucleotides agree with TRBD1. The CDR3 consists of 13 residues. With 5 bases clipped from V and 8 bases from J, the junction kept 5 bases outside the gene matches. Germline CDR1 is LNHDA and CDR2 is SQIVND (reference sequence). The CDR3 DNA reads TGTGCCAGTAGTTGGGGACAGGGGCAGGGCTACACCTTC. Its translation is CASSWGQGQGYTF.

V is TRBV5-1 and J is TRBJ2-1; 12 positions match TRBD2. The CDR3 is 16 amino acids. CDR1 and CDR2 from the germline V gene are SGHRS and YFSETQ. V gave up 3 bases and J gave up 7 bases; unmatched junction bases: 8. The CDR3 loop reads CASSSTGTSGWNEQFF. The CDR3 coding sequence is TGCGCCAGCAGCTCGACCGGGACTAGCGGGTGGAATGAGCAGTTCTTC.

The chain combines TRBV18 with TRBJ1-2, with TRBD1 matching 9 bases. CDR1 and CDR2 from the germline V gene are KGHSH and LQKENI. Germline trimming cut 4 bases from V and 3 bases from J; bases unmatched to any gene: 6. The CDR3 covers 15 residues. The CDR3 loop reads CASSLRDRADYGYTF. DNA of the CDR3: TGTGCCAGCTCACTACGGGACAGGGCTGACTATGGCTACACCTTC.

The rearrangement links TRBV25-1 to TRBJ2-3; no firm D call. The CDR3 runs to 13 residues. Germline CDR1 reads MGHDK; CDR2 reads SYGVNS. V was cut by 4 bases and J by 2 bases, with 7 bases left in between. CDR3 residues: CASSVTATDTQYF. CDR3 DNA: TGTGCCAGCAGTGTCACAGCCACAGATACGCAGTATTTT.

This clone was detected a few times. This chain uses TRBV10-3 with TRBJ2-7; D is uncertain. Trimming cost V 4 bases and J 6 bases, with 7 bases left between them. CDR3 length: 11 amino acids. The germline CDR1 and CDR2 sequences are ENHRY and SYGVKD. Written as DNA, the CDR3 is TGTGCCATCAGTGCCTACTCCGAGCAGTACTTC. Its protein is CAISAYSEQYF.

The chain joins TRBV5-6 to TRBJ2-1; 9 positions agree with TRBD2. The V gene's germline CDR1 is SGHDT and CDR2 YYEEEE. CDR3 length equals 16 residues. V lost 4 bases, J lost 3 bases, and 8 bases stayed unmatched. CDR3 loop: CASSVIAGAGYNEQFF. The CDR3 DNA follows: TGTGCCAGCAGCGTAATAGCGGGAGCAGGCTACAATGAGCAGTTCTTC. Drawing the rest from reference TRBV5-6 and TRBJ2-1, the complete variable domain is DAGVTQSPTHLIKTRGQQVTLRCSPKSGHDTVSWYQQALGQGPQFIFQYYEEEERQRGNFPDRFSGHQFPNYSSELNVNALLLGDSALYLCASSVIAGAGYNEQFFGPGTRLTVL.

The V gene is TRBV19, the J gene TRBJ2-1; 10 nucleotides match TRBD2. The CDR3 totals 16 residues. Germline trimming cut 4 bases from V and 3 bases from J; bases unmatched to any gene: 6. From germline, CDR1 is LNHDA and CDR2 SQIVND (reference sequence). This chain's CDR3 is CASSSDSGGYYNEQFF. The CDR3 region has the DNA TGTGCCAGTAGTAGCGATAGCGGGGGGTACTACAATGAGCAGTTCTTC.

The chain joins TRBV11-2 to TRBJ2-7, with 9 positions matching TRBD2. The CDR3 sequence is 16 residues long. V was clipped by 1 base and J by 6 bases; unmatched bases: 10. CDR1 SGHAT and CDR2 FQNNGV come from the germline V gene. In DNA, the CDR3 is TGTGCCAGCAGCTTAGTATCGGCGGGGGGGGTTTTCGAGCAGTACTTC. It encodes CASSLVSAGGVFEQYF. The full variable domain, with the rest looked up from reference TRBV11-2 and TRBJ2-7, is EAGVAQSPRYKIIEKRQSVAFWCNPISGHATLYWYQQILGQGPKLLIQFQNNGVVDDSQLPKDRFSAERLKGVDSTLKIQPAKLEDSAVYLCASSLVSAGGVFEQYFGPGTRLTVT.

The chain links TRBV30 to TRBJ2-1; D may be TRBD1 (5 bases). The germline V and J ends were trimmed by 0 bases and 7 bases, with 13 bases remaining between them. This CDR3 spans 14 amino acids. CDR1 GTSNPN and CDR2 SVGIG come from the germline V gene (reference sequence). CDR3 nucleotides: TGTGCCTGGAGTGTACACAGGTTCCTGAATGAGCAGTTCTTC. This gives the protein CAWSVHRFLNEQFF.

V usage is TRBV2 and J usage is TRBJ2-7; D perhaps matches TRBD2 (5 bases). V lost 3 bases and J 7 bases, leaving 22 bases between the germline ends. Germline-derived CDR1 and CDR2 are SNHLY and FYNNEI. The CDR3 runs to 16 residues. The CDR3 spells CASSDPSSGLAGEQYF. The CDR3 DNA follows: TGTGCCAGCAGTGATCCTTCTTCTGGTCTAGCTGGTGAGCAGTACTTC.

The chain carries TRBV15 and TRBJ2-5, with D possibly matching TRBD2 (6 bases). With 4 bases removed from V and 5 bases from J, the gap between germline ends came to 20 bases. This CDR3 comprises 16 residues. Germline assignment: CDR1 LNHNV and CDR2 YYDKDF (reference sequence). CDR3 sequence (DNA): TGTGCCACCAGCATTGGAGGGGCTAGTCGGATTGAGACCCAGTACTTC. Amino acids: CATSIGGASRIETQYF.

The chain joins TRBV7-9 to TRBJ1-2, with 10 bases that match TRBD1. The CDR3 is 15 amino acids. Unmatched junction bases numbered 7, after V lost 4 bases and J lost 5 bases. Germline assignment: CDR1 SEHNR and CDR2 FQNEAQ (reference sequence). In nucleotides, the CDR3 is TGTGCCAGCAGCTCGACCGGACAGGGGGTTTATGGCTACACCTTC. Protein product: CASSSTGQGVYGYTF.

The chain links TRBV29-1 to TRBJ1-1; D remains ambiguous. The V gene lost 4 bases and the J gene lost 1 base, with 10 bases spanning the gap. The CDR3 sequence is 13 residues long. CDR1 and CDR2 from the germline V gene are SQVTM and ANQGSEA. The CDR3 spells CSVGPRQNTEAFF. In DNA form, the CDR3 reads TGCAGCGTTGGCCCTCGGCAGAACACTGAAGCTTTCTTT.

The chain couples TRBV25-1 to TRBJ1-1; D gene ambiguous. CDR1 and CDR2 from the germline V gene are MGHDK and SYGVNS. CDR3 size: 12 residues. Trimming took off 3 bases at V and 0 bases at J, with 2 bases between the two ends. The CDR3 bases are TGTGCCAGCAGTGAGATGAACACTGAAGCTTTCTTT. This translates into CASSEMNTEAFF.

As concerns this clone: Other DNA sequences within the sample encode an identical CDR3. The chain links TRBV7-2 to TRBJ2-1; 12 bases line up with TRBD2. V shed 6 bases and J 6 bases; nucleotides not matched to a gene: 9. CDR1 is SGHTA, CDR2 FQGNSA, per germline. The CDR3 runs 16 residues. The CDR3 protein is CASSPRLAGVRNEQFF. The CDR3, as DNA: TGTGCCAGCAGTCCCCGACTAGCGGGAGTCCGCAATGAGCAGTTCTTC.

The chain couples TRBV29-1 to TRBJ2-1; TRBD2 agrees at 14 bases. The V gene's germline CDR1 is SQVTM and CDR2 ANQGSEA. The CDR3 has 16 residues. The V and J ends lost 6 bases and 7 bases, in that order; junction bases with no gene match: 11. The CDR3 DNA sequence: TGCAGCGTCACGAGGGGGACTAGCGGGAGTACGAATGAGCAGTTCTTC. Its translation: CSVTRGTSGSTNEQFF.

This clone was detected a few times. This chain uses TRBV5-6 with TRBJ1-2; 9 nucleotides match TRBD1. Germline CDR1 reads SGHDT; CDR2 reads YYEEEE. CDR3 size: 16 residues. V shed 0 bases and J 7 bases; nucleotides not matched to a gene: 10. CDR3 in DNA: TGTGCCAGCAGCTTGGGGGGACAGGGTGGAATCGTTGGCTACACCTTC. It yields the protein CASSLGGQGGIVGYTF.

A remark on this clone: A far larger clone differs by one base, so this is likely a read error. CDR3 bases: TGCGCCAGCAGCCAAGAGATCGGGAGTTCCGGCGGGCAGTACTTC. This gives the protein CASSQEIGSSGGQYF. The rearrangement uses TRBV4-3 and TRBJ2-7, with D maybe TRBD2 (6 bases). Trimming took off 0 bases at V and 9 bases at J, with 18 bases between the two ends. Germline V gene sequence: CDR1 LGHNA, CDR2 YSLEER. The CDR3 spans 15 residues.